These 12 T cell receptor beta chains came from one sample sequenced in a study of cytomegalovirus exposure and HLA in healthy donors. In the PCR, 60 Vbeta and 13 Jbeta primers were used. Clones were read by immunoSEQ multiplex PCR, and TCRdb kept only the in-frame ones, dropping some. The sample is made up of 30,000 to 40,000 clones, and the top ten hold approximately 9% of it. Sequenced sample: PBMCs. These receptors originate from a man aged 35-49 years in good health and CMV-seropositive.

This chain joins TRBV10-3 and TRBJ2-3; D is uncertain. This CDR3 is 12 amino acids long. Trimming cost V 5 bases and J 4 bases, with 7 bases left between them. Germline CDR1 is ENHRY and CDR2 is SYGVKD. This CDR3 is CAISSTADTQYF. The CDR3 DNA is TGTGCCATCAGTAGCACAGCAGATACGCAGTATTTT.

The chain employs TRBV4-1 and TRBJ1-6, with D maybe TRBD1 (5 bases). Germline V lookup: CDR1 MGHRA, CDR2 YSYEKL. Trimming removed 0 bases from V and 7 bases from J, with 10 bases in between. CDR3 size: 15 residues. The CDR3 DNA reads as TGCGCCAGCAGCCAAGATCAGGGATCGAATTCACCCCTCCACTTT. It is translated as CASSQDQGSNSPLHF.

J is TRBJ2-3 and V is TRBV9; possibly TRBD2 for D (6 bases). From germline, CDR1 is SGDLS and CDR2 YYNGEE. The CDR3 covers 16 residues. Trimming left V 0 bases short and J 6 bases short, with 17 bases between. The CDR3 spells CASSVDLRGGLDTQYF. The CDR3 DNA reads TGTGCCAGCAGCGTAGACTTGCGGGGTGGGTTGGATACGCAGTATTTT.

The chain uses TRBV7-2 and TRBJ2-7; D perhaps matches TRBD2 (6 bases). Germline CDR1 SGHTA, CDR2 FQGNSA. Deletions cut 7 bases from V and 2 bases from J, with 12 bases between. The CDR3 has 13 residues. CDR3 DNA sequence: TGTGCCAGCACCGTAGCGGCAACCTACGAGCAGTACTTC. Translation: CASTVAATYEQYF.

The chain joins TRBV28 to TRBJ2-1; D ambiguous. Germline values: CDR1 MDHEN, CDR2 SYDVKM. Between the trimmed V and J ends, which lost 2 bases and 7 bases, there was a span of 3 bases. The CDR3 sequence is 11 residues long. As DNA, the CDR3 is TGTGCCAGCAGTTTAGTAAATGAGCAGTTCTTC. It yields the protein CASSLVNEQFF.

This sequence joins TRBV7-9 and TRBJ2-5; D unresolved. From germline, CDR1 is SEHNR and CDR2 FQNEAQ (reference sequence). CDR3 size: 14 residues. V dropped 5 bases and J dropped 2 bases, with 12 bases sitting between them. CDR3 sequence (DNA): TGTGCCAGCAGCCCTCCCCTAGGTCAAGAGACCCAGTACTTC. Its translation is CASSPPLGQETQYF.

The chain has TRBV7-9 and TRBJ2-7, with 9 bases matching TRBD2. V shed 3 bases, J shed 4 bases, and the junction held 4 bases outside the gene matches. CDR3 length equals 14 residues. Per germline, CDR1 SEHNR and CDR2 FQNEAQ (reference sequence). DNA of the CDR3: TGTGCCAGCAGCTTCGGGACTAGCAGATACGAGCAGTACTTC. Translation gives CASSFGTSRYEQYF.

The chain is built from TRBV5-1 and TRBJ1-2; D call uncertain. The CDR3 is 13 residues long. Trimming shortened V by 0 bases and J by 3 bases, and 6 bases separated the two germline ends. Germline V gene sequence: CDR1 SGHRS, CDR2 YFSETQ. CDR3 sequence reads: CASSLVSDYGYTF. The CDR3 DNA follows: TGCGCCAGCAGCTTGGTGTCAGACTATGGCTACACCTTC.

The V call is TRBV19, the J call TRBJ2-1, with D perhaps matching TRBD1 (5 bases). Trimming took 6 bases from V and 3 from J, leaving 9 bases between them. Germline-derived CDR1 and CDR2 are LNHDA and SQIVND (reference sequence). The CDR3 contains 13 residues. CDR3 residues: CASSSDIYNEQFF. The CDR3 coding sequence is TGTGCCAGTAGCTCGGACATCTACAATGAGCAGTTCTTC. Full variable domain (missing parts from reference TRBV19 and TRBJ2-1): DGGITQSPKYLFRKEGQNVTLSCEQNLNHDAMYWYRQDPGQGLRLIYYSQIVNDFQKGDIAEGYSVSREKKESFPLTVTSAQKNPTAFYLCASSSDIYNEQFFGPGTRLTVL.

The V call is TRBV2, the J call TRBJ1-2; a possible D gene is TRBD1 (5 bases). The CDR3 has 13 residues. Germline V gene sequence: CDR1 SNHLY, CDR2 FYNNEI. The V and J ends lost 4 bases and 4 bases respectively, with 10 bases between them. CDR3 DNA: TGTGCCAGCAGTGGCGGGACGGTCTATGGCTACACCTTC. Amino acids: CASSGGTVYGYTF.

The rearrangement uses TRBV27 and TRBJ2-1; 10 bases match TRBD2. The CDR3 runs 15 residues. Looked up from germline, CDR1 is MNHEY and CDR2 is SMNVEV (reference sequence). J gave up 6 bases and V 0 bases, and 2 bases lay outside the gene matches. CDR3 region: CASSLSLAGANEQFF. The CDR3 region has the DNA TGTGCCAGCAGTTTATCCCTAGCGGGAGCCAATGAGCAGTTCTTC.

The V call is TRBV19, the J call TRBJ2-1; possible D gene TRBD2, 6 bases. The V and J ends lost 7 bases and 3 bases respectively, with 16 bases between them. The CDR3 runs 15 residues. The germline CDR1 and CDR2 sequences are LNHDA and SQIVND (reference sequence). The CDR3 DNA sequence: TGTGCCAGTACCCGGGGAGCCGGGAGCTACAATGAGCAGTTCTTC. Protein product: CASTRGAGSYNEQFF.